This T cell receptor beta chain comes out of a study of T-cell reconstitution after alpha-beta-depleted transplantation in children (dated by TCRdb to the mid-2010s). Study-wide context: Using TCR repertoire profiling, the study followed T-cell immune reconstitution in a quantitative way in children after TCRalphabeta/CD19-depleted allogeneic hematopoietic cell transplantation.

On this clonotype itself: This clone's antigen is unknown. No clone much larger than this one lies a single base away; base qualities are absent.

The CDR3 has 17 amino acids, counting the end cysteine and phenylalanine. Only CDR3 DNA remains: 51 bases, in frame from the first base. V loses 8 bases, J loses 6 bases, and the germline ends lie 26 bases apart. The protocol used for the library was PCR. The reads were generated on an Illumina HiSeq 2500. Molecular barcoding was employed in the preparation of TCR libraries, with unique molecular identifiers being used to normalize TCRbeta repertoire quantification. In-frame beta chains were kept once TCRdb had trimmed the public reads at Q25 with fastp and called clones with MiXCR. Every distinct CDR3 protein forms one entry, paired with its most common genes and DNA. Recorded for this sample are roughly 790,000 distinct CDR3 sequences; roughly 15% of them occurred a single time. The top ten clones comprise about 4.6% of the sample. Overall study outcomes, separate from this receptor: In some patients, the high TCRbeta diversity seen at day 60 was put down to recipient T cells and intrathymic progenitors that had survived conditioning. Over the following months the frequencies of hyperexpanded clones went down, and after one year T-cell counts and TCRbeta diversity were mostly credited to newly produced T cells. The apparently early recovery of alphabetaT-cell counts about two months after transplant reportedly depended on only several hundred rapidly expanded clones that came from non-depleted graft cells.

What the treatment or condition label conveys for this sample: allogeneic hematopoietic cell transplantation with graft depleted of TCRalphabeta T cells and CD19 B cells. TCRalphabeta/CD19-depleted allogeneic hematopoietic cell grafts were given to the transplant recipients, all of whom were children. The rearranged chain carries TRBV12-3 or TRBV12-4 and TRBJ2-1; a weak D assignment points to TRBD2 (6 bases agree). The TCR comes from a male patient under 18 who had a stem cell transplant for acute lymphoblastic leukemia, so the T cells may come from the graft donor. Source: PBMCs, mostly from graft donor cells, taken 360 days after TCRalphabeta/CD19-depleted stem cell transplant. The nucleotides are TGTGCCAGCTTAAGGGTCGGGGATTGGGAGGTGGGCAATGAGCAGTTCTTC. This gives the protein CASLRVGDWEVGNEQFF.